Below are 17 T cell receptor beta chains sequenced from a single sample in a study of shared clonotypes between healthy human individuals (dated by TCRdb to the early 2020s). Receptor libraries were prepared by the immunoSEQ multiplex PCR assay. This is the immuneACCESS table as TCRdb keeps it, with only in-frame sequences that have V and J called. A part of the clones is gone; compared with another copy, unresolved V genes explain less than half, and the rest is unexplained. This sample lists roughly 700,000 clones; about 90% were detected once. About 34% of the sample rests with the top ten. Sequenced material: memory CD8+ T cells from PBMCs. The cell subset or site label on this specimen signifies: CD45RO+ cells pooled with CCR7-negative TemRA cells. Receptor source: a man in his late teens or twenties in good health. Some clones in this sample may be carry-over from other donors' samples.

This chain connects TRBV9 to TRBJ1-5; tentatively, D is TRBD1 (6 bases). Germline CDR1 reads SGDLS; CDR2 reads YYNGEE. With 2 bases removed from V and 4 bases from J, the gap between germline ends came to 10 bases. The CDR3 has 14 residues. DNA for the CDR3: TGTGCCAGCAGCGTTGGACAGCTTAATCAGCCCCAGCATTTT. Protein: CASSVGQLNQPQHF.

The chain has TRBV27 and TRBJ1-2, with 8 bases aligning to TRBD1. The CDR3 contains 17 residues. After removal of 1 base from V and 4 bases from J, the junction contained 11 bases not matched to a gene. Germline CDR1 reads MNHEY; CDR2 reads SMNVEV (reference sequence). CDR3 coding DNA: TGTGCCAGCAGTTTATTAGGGACAGGCGGACAGCGCTATGGCTACACCTTC. Its protein product is CASSLLGTGGQRYGYTF.

V and J are TRBV2 and TRBJ2-2; D unclear. V was pared by 7 bases and J by 6 bases, with 15 bases between. Germline CDR1 and CDR2: SNHLY and FYNNEI. The length of the CDR3 is 14 residues. CDR3: CASTLTLSSGELFF. The CDR3 region has the DNA TGTGCCAGCACCTTGACCCTGTCGTCCGGGGAGCTGTTTTTT. The variable domain in full, with the rest retrieved from reference TRBV2 and TRBJ2-2, is EPEVTQTPSHQVTQMGQEVILRCVPISNHLYFYWYRQILGQKVEFLVSFYNNEISEKSEIFDDQFSVERPDGSNFTLKIRSTKLEDSAMYFCASTLTLSSGELFFGEGSRLTVL.

This sequence joins TRBV18 and TRBJ2-2; weak D call: TRBD2 (5 bases). Germline-derived CDR1 and CDR2 are KGHSH and LQKENI. V was shortened by 2 bases and J by 0 bases, with 16 bases between the two germline ends. This CDR3 is 18 amino acids long. CDR3 residues: CASSPKAARVSNTGELFF. Written as DNA, the CDR3 is TGTGCCAGCTCACCAAAGGCAGCGCGGGTCTCGAACACCGGGGAGCTGTTTTTT.

The chain uses TRBV19 and TRBJ1-5; TRBD1 matches at 11 bases. Germline CDR1 reads LNHDA; CDR2 reads SQIVND (reference sequence). The CDR3 is 16 amino acids. The V segment lost 3 bases and the J segment 5 bases; nucleotides outside the gene matches: 6. The CDR3 DNA reads TGTGCCAGTAGTATCGGGACAGGGGGGGACTATCAGCCCCAGCATTTT. Amino acids: CASSIGTGGDYQPQHF. Complete variable domain (other parts from reference TRBV19 and TRBJ1-5): DGGITQSPKYLFRKEGQNVTLSCEQNLNHDAMYWYRQDPGQGLRLIYYSQIVNDFQKGDIAEGYSVSREKKESFPLTVTSAQKNPTAFYLCASSIGTGGDYQPQHFGDGTRLSIL.

With respect to this clone: Other DNA sequences in this sample translate to the same CDR3. The rearrangement joins TRBV27 to TRBJ1-1; D is unresolved. V lost 1 base and J 1 base, leaving 4 bases between the germline ends. CDR3 length: 13 residues. Germline V gives CDR1 MNHEY, CDR2 SMNVEV (reference sequence). The CDR3 spells CASSLFRNTEAFF. CDR3 coding DNA: TGTGCCAGCAGTTTATTTCGGAACACTGAAGCTTTCTTT.

The rearrangement joins TRBV2 to TRBJ1-2, with D possibly matching TRBD1 (5 bases). In germline, CDR1 is SNHLY, CDR2 FYNNEI. The germline V and J ends were trimmed by 5 bases and 8 bases, with 21 bases remaining between them. The CDR3 consists of 15 residues. CDR3 sequence: CASSRPGRETGGYTF. The CDR3 coding sequence is TGTGCCAGCAGTCGCCCGGGACGGGAGACCGGGGGCTACACCTTC. Based on the CDR3 plus reference TRBV2 and TRBJ1-2, the full variable domain is EPEVTQTPSHQVTQMGQEVILRCVPISNHLYFYWYRQILGQKVEFLVSFYNNEISEKSEIFDDQFSVERPDGSNFTLKIRSTKLEDSAMYFCASSRPGRETGGYTFGSGTRLTVV.

The chain combines TRBV6-6 with TRBJ1-1; D is unresolved. There are 13 residues in the CDR3. V was shortened by 5 bases and J by 6 bases, with 13 bases between the two germline ends. CDR1 and CDR2 from the germline V gene are MNHNY and SVGAGI (reference sequence). This chain's CDR3 is CASSVGLKAEAFF. The CDR3 DNA follows: TGTGCCAGCAGTGTAGGGTTGAAGGCTGAAGCTTTCTTT.

This chain connects TRBV10-2 to TRBJ1-2; TRBD1 might be the D (5 bases). Germline CDR1 WSHSY, CDR2 SAAADI. This CDR3 comprises 16 residues. Trimming shortened V by 0 bases and J by 0 bases, and 11 bases separated the two germline ends. Here the CDR3 DNA reads TGCGCCAGCAGTGAGTCGTGGGGGTCTTCTAACTATGGCTACACCTTC. The encoded protein is CASSESWGSSNYGYTF.

The chain carries TRBV27 and TRBJ2-7; D may be TRBD1 (5 bases). This CDR3 region has 13 residues. Trimming shortened V by 3 bases and J by 6 bases, and 12 bases separated the two germline ends. CDR1 is MNHEY, CDR2 SMNVEV, per germline (reference sequence). The CDR3 loop reads CASSLALQGEQYF. The CDR3 DNA follows: TGTGCCAGCAGTTTGGCCCTCCAGGGCGAGCAGTACTTC.

The sample holds one count of this clone. A read error may produce the germline difference seen at one junction end. The rearrangement joins TRBV27 to TRBJ2-1; D unresolved. CDR3 length: 13 amino acids. Germline values: CDR1 MNHEY, CDR2 SMNVEV (reference sequence). The CDR3 coding sequence is TGTGCCAGCAGCGCGGCGTCCTCCAATGAGCAGTTCTTC. Its protein is CASSAASSNEQFF.

The chain couples TRBV4-1 to TRBJ1-5; D may be TRBD1 (5 bases). V was clipped by 1 base and J by 1 base, with 8 bases between them. The CDR3 runs to 15 residues. Germline V gene lookup returns CDR1 MGHRA and CDR2 YSYEKL. CDR3 DNA: TGCGCCAGCAGCCAAGGGGACGGAAGCAATCAGCCCCAGCATTTT. The encoded protein is CASSQGDGSNQPQHF.

The chain uses TRBV2 and TRBJ1-5, with D hard to call. With 4 bases removed from V and 0 bases from J, the gap between germline ends came to 16 bases. Germline V gene sequence: CDR1 SNHLY, CDR2 FYNNEI. The CDR3 runs to 17 residues. The CDR3 DNA follows: TGTGCCAGCAGTGGGACCCTGGACGGGGATAGCAATCAGCCCCAGCATTTT. Translation gives CASSGTLDGDSNQPQHF. Based on the CDR3 plus reference TRBV2 and TRBJ1-5, the full variable domain is EPEVTQTPSHQVTQMGQEVILRCVPISNHLYFYWYRQILGQKVEFLVSFYNNEISEKSEIFDDQFSVERPDGSNFTLKIRSTKLEDSAMYFCASSGTLDGDSNQPQHFGDGTRLSIL.

The chain employs TRBV19 and TRBJ2-1; 7 nucleotides line up with TRBD1. The trim removed 0 bases at V and 7 bases at J, leaving 12 bases unmatched. There are 17 residues in the CDR3. Germline V CDR1 and CDR2: LNHDA, SQIVND (reference sequence). The DNA for the CDR3 is TGTGCCAGTAGTATAGAAACAGGGGTTCTAGCAAGTAATGAGCAGTTCTTC. Translating gives CASSIETGVLASNEQFF.

The chain couples TRBV28 to TRBJ2-4, with D maybe TRBD2 (5 bases). V shed 1 base and J shed 0 bases, with 13 bases lying between them. The CDR3 has 17 amino acids. CDR1 is MDHEN and CDR2 is SYDVKM in the germline V gene. In nucleotides, the CDR3 is TGTGCCAGCAGTTTATCCGGGAACGGTATAGCCAAAAACATTCAGTACTTC. Encoded protein: CASSLSGNGIAKNIQYF.

This clone was recorded at least ten times. V and J are TRBV4-2 and TRBJ1-1; D call uncertain. Trimming shortened V by 4 bases and J by 0 bases, and 18 bases separated the two germline ends. The CDR3 contains 17 residues. Germline V gene data show CDR1 as LGHNA and CDR2 as YNFKEQ. CDR3: CASSPEPTSLVNTEAFF. The CDR3 bases are TGTGCCAGCAGCCCGGAGCCGACAAGTTTGGTGAACACTGAAGCTTTCTTT.

The chain recombines TRBV27 with TRBJ1-1, with TRBD1 identical over 8 bases. CDR3 length: 14 amino acids. Trimming took 3 bases from V and 7 from J; bases not matched to a gene: 7. Germline V gene lookup returns CDR1 MNHEY and CDR2 SMNVEV (reference sequence). The chain's CDR3 is CASSFFPQGGEAFF. The CDR3 coding sequence is TGTGCCAGCAGTTTTTTCCCACAGGGGGGTGAAGCTTTCTTT.